What follows is one T cell receptor beta chain and its context. Its antigen is not identified. Compared with germline, one end of the junction differs, possibly owing to a read error. Co-extracting RNA and DNA was done with about 20-34 mg of unsorted bulk tissue as input. Researchers took samples from five separate regions of each tumor. Constant-region priming of approximately 0.55 ug total RNA yielded TCR beta cDNA. Researchers made the TCR beta libraries by running three nested multiplex PCR rounds with slightly modified ARM-PCR. Primers for the first two PCR rounds were TRBV1-TRBV30 forward primers and a C-beta reverse primer (around 10 cycles per round). MiXCR, applied by TCRdb to the multiplex PCR reads, yields one record per CDR3 protein. The data hold approximately 190,000 distinct CDR3 sequences, with 70% to 90% observed a single time. This CDR3 contains 14 residues. Per germline, CDR1 WNHNN and CDR2 SYGVQD (reference sequence).

This sample was included in a study of tumor-infiltrating lymphocytes in primary liver carcinoma. Overall study context: Samples had roughly 3.65 to 8 million productive TCRbeta reads, comparable between tissue types.

Study findings and constraints: Researchers found tumor-adjacent and tumor-blood pairs overlapped less than tumor region pairs. Compared with blood, tumor repertoires held significantly more in their top 250 clones.

Sample: tumor tissue from primary liver carcinoma. This sequence was found in a man between 35 and 55 years old with primary liver carcinoma and hepatitis B virus infection. The chain joins TRBV10-1 to TRBJ2-2; TRBD2 matches at 9 bases. In nucleotides, the CDR3 is TGCGCCACTAGGGCTAGCGGGATCGTCGGCGAGCTGTTATTT. Residues: CATRASGIVGELLF.